This TCR beta chain was found in a study of T cell responses to AZD1222 COVID-19 vaccine. The data were produced by immunoSEQ multiplex PCR, yet TCRdb's version contains in-frame clones alone and is incomplete. The sample carries 140,000 or so clones, 80% to 95% recorded once. V dropped 4 bases and J dropped 2 bases, with 12 bases sitting between them. The CDR3 spans 14 residues. Germline loops: CDR1 MDHEN, CDR2 SYDVKM. The study, taken as a whole, reports: Donors were largely white British and mainly female; clonal diversity was possibly underestimated. Along spike, vaccine-associated CD4 TCRs were found throughout, with dominance at 160-218 and 743-854. Researchers took repertoire samples only after the peak T cell response had come.

Concerning this clone: Its cognate antigen is unknown.

The receptor was isolated from an adult in good health. The sample in question was peripheral blood, obtained on day 0 of AZD1222 vaccination. The chain recombines TRBV28 with TRBJ2-7, with a weak D call TRBD1 (5 bases). CDR3 loop: CASSSPAGTYEQYF. In DNA, the CDR3 is TGTGCCAGCAGTTCTCCCGCAGGGACCTACGAGCAGTACTTC.